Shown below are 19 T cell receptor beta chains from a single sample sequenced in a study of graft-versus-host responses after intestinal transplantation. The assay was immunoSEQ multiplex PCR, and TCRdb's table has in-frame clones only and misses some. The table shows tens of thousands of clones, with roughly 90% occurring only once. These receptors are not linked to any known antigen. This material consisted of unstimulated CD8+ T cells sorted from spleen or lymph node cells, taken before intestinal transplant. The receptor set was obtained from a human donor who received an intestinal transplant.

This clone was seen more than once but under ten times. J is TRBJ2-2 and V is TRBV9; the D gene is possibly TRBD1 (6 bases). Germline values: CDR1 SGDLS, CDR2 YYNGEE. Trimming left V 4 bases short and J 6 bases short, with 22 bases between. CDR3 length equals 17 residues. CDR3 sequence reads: CASSSPSRGVGAGELFF. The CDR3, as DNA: TGTGCCAGCAGCTCCCCCTCCAGGGGAGTTGGCGCCGGGGAGCTGTTTTTT.

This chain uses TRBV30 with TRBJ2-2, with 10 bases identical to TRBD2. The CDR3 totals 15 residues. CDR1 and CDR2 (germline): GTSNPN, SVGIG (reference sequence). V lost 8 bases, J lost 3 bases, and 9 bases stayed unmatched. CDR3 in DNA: TGTGCCGCCACGACCGGGACTAGCGACACCGGGGAGCTGTTTTTT. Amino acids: CAATTGTSDTGELFF.

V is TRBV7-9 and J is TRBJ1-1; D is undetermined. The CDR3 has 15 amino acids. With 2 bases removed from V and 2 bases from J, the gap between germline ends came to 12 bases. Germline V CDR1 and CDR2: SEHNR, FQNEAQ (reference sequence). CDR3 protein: CASSLRGRANTEAFF. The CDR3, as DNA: TGTGCCAGCAGCTTACGCGGAAGAGCAAACACTGAAGCTTTCTTT.

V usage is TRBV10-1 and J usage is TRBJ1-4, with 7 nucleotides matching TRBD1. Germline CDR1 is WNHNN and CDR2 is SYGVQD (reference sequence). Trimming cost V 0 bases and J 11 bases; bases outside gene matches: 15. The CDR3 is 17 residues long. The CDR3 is CASSESRGTELHGKLFF. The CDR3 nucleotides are TGCGCCAGCAGTGAGTCGAGGGGGACAGAGCTCCATGGGAAACTGTTTTTT.

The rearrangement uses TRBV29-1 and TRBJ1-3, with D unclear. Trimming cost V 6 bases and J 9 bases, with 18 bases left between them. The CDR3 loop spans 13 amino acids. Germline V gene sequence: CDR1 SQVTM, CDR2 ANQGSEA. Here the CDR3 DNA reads TGCAGCGTGGACTGGGGTCATTGCTGCACCATATATTTT. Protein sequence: CSVDWGHCCTIYF.

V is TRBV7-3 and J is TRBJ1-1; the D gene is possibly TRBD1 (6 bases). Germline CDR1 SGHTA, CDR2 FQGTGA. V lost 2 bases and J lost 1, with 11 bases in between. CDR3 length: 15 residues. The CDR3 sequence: CASSLGGGPNTEAFF. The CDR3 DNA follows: TGTGCCAGCAGCTTAGGGGGGGGGCCGAACACTGAAGCTTTCTTT. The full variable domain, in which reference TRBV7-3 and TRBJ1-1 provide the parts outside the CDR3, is GAGVSQTPSNKVTEKGKYVELRCDPISGHTALYWYRQSLGQGPEFLIYFQGTGAADDSGLPNDRFFAVRPEGSVSTLKIQRTERGDSAVYLCASSLGGGPNTEAFFGQGTRLTVV.

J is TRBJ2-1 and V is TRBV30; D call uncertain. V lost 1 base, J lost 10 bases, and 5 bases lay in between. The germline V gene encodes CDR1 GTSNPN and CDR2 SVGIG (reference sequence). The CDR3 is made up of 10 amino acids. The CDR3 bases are TGTGCCTGGAGTGCCAGGGAGCAGTTCTTC. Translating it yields CAWSAREQFF.

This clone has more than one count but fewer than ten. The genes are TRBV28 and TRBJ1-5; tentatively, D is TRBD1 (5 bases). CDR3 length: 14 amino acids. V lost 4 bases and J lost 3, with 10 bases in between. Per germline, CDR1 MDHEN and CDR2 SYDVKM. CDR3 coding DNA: TGTGCCAGCAGTTATCAGGGAAACAATCAGCCCCAGCATTTT. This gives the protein CASSYQGNNQPQHF.

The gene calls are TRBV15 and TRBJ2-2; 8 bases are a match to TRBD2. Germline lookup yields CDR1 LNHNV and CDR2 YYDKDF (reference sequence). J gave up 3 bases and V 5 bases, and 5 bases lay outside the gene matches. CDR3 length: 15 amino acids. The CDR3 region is CATSWRGADTGELFF. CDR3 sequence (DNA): TGTGCCACCAGCTGGCGGGGGGCGGACACCGGGGAGCTGTTTTTT.

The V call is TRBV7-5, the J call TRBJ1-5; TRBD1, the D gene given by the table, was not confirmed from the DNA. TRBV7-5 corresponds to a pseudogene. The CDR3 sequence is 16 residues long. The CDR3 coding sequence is TGTGCCAGAAGCCACAAGGGGACGGACAGAGATCAGCCCCAGCATTTT. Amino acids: CARSHKGTDRDQPQHF.

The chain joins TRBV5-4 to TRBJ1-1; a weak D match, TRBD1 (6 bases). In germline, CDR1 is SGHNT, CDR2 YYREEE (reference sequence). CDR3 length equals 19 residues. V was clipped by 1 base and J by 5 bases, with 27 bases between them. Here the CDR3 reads CASSLSPPGGGRIGTEAFF. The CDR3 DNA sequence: TGTGCCAGCAGCTTGTCTCCCCCCGGGGGGGGGCGCATAGGAACTGAAGCTTTCTTT.

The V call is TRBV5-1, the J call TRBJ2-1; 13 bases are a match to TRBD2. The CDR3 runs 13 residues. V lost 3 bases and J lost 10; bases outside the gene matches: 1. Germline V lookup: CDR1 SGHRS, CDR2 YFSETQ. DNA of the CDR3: TGCGCCAGCAGCTGGGGACTAGCGGGAGAGCAGTTCTTC. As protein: CASSWGLAGEQFF.

The CDR3 spells CASSRTGEETQYF. DNA for the CDR3: TGTGCCAGCAGCCGGACTGGAGAAGAGACCCAGTACTTC. This rearrangement joins TRBV13 to TRBJ2-5; D possibly corresponds to TRBD2 (5 bases). The CDR3 has 13 residues. Trimming cost V 5 bases and J 3 bases, with 10 bases left between them. The germline gives CDR1 PRHDT, CDR2 FYEKMQ (reference sequence).

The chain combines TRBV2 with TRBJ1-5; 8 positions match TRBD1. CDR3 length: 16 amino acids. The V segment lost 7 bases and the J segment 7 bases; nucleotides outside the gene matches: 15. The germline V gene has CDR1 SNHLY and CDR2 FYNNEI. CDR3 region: CASKPGRQGRIQPQHF. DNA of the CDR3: TGTGCCAGCAAGCCCGGGAGACAGGGGCGAATACAGCCCCAGCATTTT.

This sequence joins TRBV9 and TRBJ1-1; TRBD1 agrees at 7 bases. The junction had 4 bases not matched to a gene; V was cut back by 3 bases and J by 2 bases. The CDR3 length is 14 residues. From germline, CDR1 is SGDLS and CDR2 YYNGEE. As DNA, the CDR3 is TGTGCCAGCAGCGCCGGGACAGCCAACACTGAAGCTTTCTTT. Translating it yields CASSAGTANTEAFF.

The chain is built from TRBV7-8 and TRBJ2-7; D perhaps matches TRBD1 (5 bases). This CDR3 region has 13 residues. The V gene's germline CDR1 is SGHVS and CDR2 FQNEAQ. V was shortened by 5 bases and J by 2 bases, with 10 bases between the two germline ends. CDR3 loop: CASSIDSTYEQYF. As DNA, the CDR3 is TGTGCCAGCAGCATCGACAGCACCTACGAGCAGTACTTC.

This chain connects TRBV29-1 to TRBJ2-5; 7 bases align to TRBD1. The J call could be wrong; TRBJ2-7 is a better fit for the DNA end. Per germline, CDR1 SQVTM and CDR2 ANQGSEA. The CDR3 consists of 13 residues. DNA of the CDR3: TGCAGCGTTGAGTCAGGGGGCTCCTACGAGCAGTACTTC. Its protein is CSVESGGSYEQYF.

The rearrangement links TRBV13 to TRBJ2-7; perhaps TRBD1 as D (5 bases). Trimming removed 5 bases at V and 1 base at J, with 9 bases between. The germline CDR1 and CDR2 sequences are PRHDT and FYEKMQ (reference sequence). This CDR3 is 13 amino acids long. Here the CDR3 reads CASSQGGSYEQYF. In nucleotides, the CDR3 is TGTGCCAGCAGCCAGGGTGGGTCCTACGAGCAGTACTTC.

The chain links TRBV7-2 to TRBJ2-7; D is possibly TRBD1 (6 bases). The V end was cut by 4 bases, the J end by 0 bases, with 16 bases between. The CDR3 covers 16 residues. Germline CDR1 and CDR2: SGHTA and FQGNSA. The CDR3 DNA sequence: TGTGCCAGCAGCTGGTCCACCGGGACAAACTCCTACGAGCAGTACTTC. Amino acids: CASSWSTGTNSYEQYF.